This passage covers 10 T cell receptor beta chains from one sample sequenced in a study of blood T cell repertoires in COVID-19. Method: immunoSEQ multiplex PCR; TCRdb's copy keeps in-frame clones and lacks some. The table shows about 170,000 clones, with about four fifths occurring only once. Material: peripheral blood. The receptors stem from a woman at least 80 years old with active or convalescent COVID-19.

The chain recombines TRBV10-3 with TRBJ1-6; 9 bases align to TRBD1. Germline values: CDR1 ENHRY, CDR2 SYGVKD. V shed 6 bases and J 7 bases; nucleotides not matched to a gene: 7. The CDR3 length is 15 residues. This chain's CDR3 is CAISPTGGENSPLHF. The CDR3, as DNA: TGTGCCATCAGCCCGACAGGGGGAGAAAATTCACCCCTCCACTTT.

The rearrangement links TRBV5-6 to TRBJ2-7; the match to TRBD1 covers 9 bases. CDR1 and CDR2 from the germline V gene are SGHDT and YYEEEE. V gave up 4 bases and J gave up 3 bases; unmatched junction bases: 8. The CDR3 has 15 residues. DNA of the CDR3: TGTGCCAGCAGCCCTGCCGACAGGGGGAACTACGAGCAGTACTTC. As protein: CASSPADRGNYEQYF.

Here the CDR3 DNA reads TGTGCCAGCAGCGCCCAGGGACACTCGTCTGAAAAACTGTTTTTT. This translates into CASSAQGHSSEKLFF. The gene calls are TRBV13 and TRBJ1-4; D may be TRBD1 (6 bases). Between the trimmed V and J ends, which lost 5 bases and 7 bases, there was a span of 17 bases. Per the germline V gene, CDR1 is PRHDT and CDR2 is FYEKMQ (reference sequence). The length of the CDR3 is 15 residues.

This clone was seen only once. The chain combines TRBV5-1 with TRBJ1-1; D gene unclear. CDR1 is SGHRS and CDR2 is YFSETQ in the germline V gene. The ends were cut back, 0 bases at V and 7 bases at J, with 13 bases in the middle. The CDR3 covers 14 residues. The CDR3 sequence is CASSLVPHTIEAFF. As DNA, the CDR3 is TGCGCCAGCAGCTTGGTTCCGCATACAATTGAAGCTTTCTTT. Full variable domain (missing parts from reference TRBV5-1 and TRBJ1-1): KAGVTQTPRYLIKTRGQQVTLSCSPISGHRSVSWYQQTPGQGLQFLFEYFSETQRNKGNFPGRFSGRQFSNSRSEMNVSTLELGDSALYLCASSLVPHTIEAFFGQGTRLTVV.

This clone was counted once. Different DNA sequences within this sample yield the same CDR3. This rearrangement joins TRBV5-1 to TRBJ1-1; 9 positions agree with TRBD1. The CDR3 runs to 14 residues. Germline V gives CDR1 SGHRS, CDR2 YFSETQ. The V gene end was trimmed by 4 bases and the J gene end by 3 bases; junction bases not matched to a gene: 4. In DNA, the CDR3 is TGCGCCAGCAGCCTGGGACAGGGATACACTGAAGCTTTCTTT. The encoded protein is CASSLGQGYTEAFF.

This clone was recorded once. The chain has TRBV5-1 and TRBJ2-1, with TRBD2 matching 11 bases. The CDR3 extends over 18 amino acids. The ends lost 0 bases at V and 5 bases at J; junction bases unmatched: 10. CDR1 is SGHRS, CDR2 YFSETQ, per germline. DNA for the CDR3: TGCGCCAGCAGCTTGGTTCCTAGCGGGGGGACGGATCACAATGAGCAGTTCTTC. As protein: CASSLVPSGGTDHNEQFF.

The chain links TRBV6-5 to TRBJ2-3, with a tentative D call TRBD1 (6 bases). Trimming took 2 bases from V and 2 from J, leaving 14 bases between them. Looked up from germline, CDR1 is MNHEY and CDR2 is SVGAGI. This CDR3 has 16 residues. CDR3 sequence reads: CASSYTLGASTDTQYF. The DNA for the CDR3 is TGTGCCAGCAGTTACACCCTGGGGGCATCCACAGATACGCAGTATTTT.

The gene calls are TRBV2 and TRBJ1-5; perhaps TRBD1 as D (5 bases). This CDR3 has 17 residues. Looked up from germline, CDR1 is SNHLY and CDR2 is FYNNEI. With 1 base removed from V and 0 bases from J, the gap between germline ends came to 13 bases. The CDR3 sequence is CASSEERTSFSNQPQHF. CDR3 nucleotides: TGTGCCAGCAGTGAAGAACGGACATCTTTTAGCAATCAGCCCCAGCATTTT.

This clone was seen once. V and J are TRBV4-1 and TRBJ1-2; TRBD1 matches 9 bases. The ends lost 1 base at V and 3 bases at J; junction bases unmatched: 9. This CDR3 contains 17 residues. In germline, CDR1 is MGHRA, CDR2 YSYEKL. CDR3 bases: TGCGCCAGCAGCCAAGTGGGCAGGACAGGGGTAGACTATGGCTACACCTTC. This encodes CASSQVGRTGVDYGYTF.

The chain combines TRBV20-1 with TRBJ1-4; D gene ambiguous. Germline CDR1 and CDR2: DFQATT and SNEGSKA (reference sequence). Deletions cut 3 bases from V and 6 bases from J, with 5 bases between. CDR3 length: 11 residues. The CDR3 DNA follows: TGCAGTGCTAGGAGGGATGAAAAACTGTTTTTT. Its protein is CSARRDEKLFF.